These 13 T cell receptor beta chains were all obtained from the same sample, sequenced in a study of blood T cell repertoires in COVID-19. Sequencing was performed with immunoSEQ multiplex PCR; in TCRdb, only in-frame clones are kept and a portion is missing. This table holds about 150,000 clones, around 87% found once. Material for sequencing was peripheral blood. These receptors were obtained from a man aged 18 to 29 with COVID-19, enrolled during active disease.

The CDR3 region has the DNA TGTGCCAGCAGGTCAGGGAATTCACCCCTCCACTTT. Translated, it gives CASRSGNSPLHF. V and J are TRBV27 and TRBJ1-6; a weak D match, TRBD1 (5 bases). Trimming stripped 6 bases from V and 7 bases from J, with 7 bases between. Germline V gives CDR1 MNHEY, CDR2 SMNVEV (reference sequence). This CDR3 has 12 residues.

The chain combines TRBV7-2 with TRBJ2-7, with 8 bases that match TRBD1. CDR1 is SGHTA and CDR2 is FQGNSA in the germline V gene. This CDR3 region has 15 residues. After removal of 4 bases from V and 3 bases from J, the junction contained 8 bases not matched to a gene. The CDR3 region is CASSSSTGDIYEQYF. The CDR3 DNA reads as TGTGCCAGCAGCTCATCGACAGGGGACATCTACGAGCAGTACTTC.

This sequence joins TRBV3-1 (or the pseudogene TRBV3-2) and TRBJ2-1; TRBD2 agrees at 11 bases. The CDR3 is 17 residues long. Germline values: CDR1 LGHDT, CDR2 YNNKEL (reference sequence). V shed 0 bases and J 4 bases; nucleotides not matched to a gene: 5. CDR3 nucleotides: TGTGCCAGCAGCCAAGAAGTACTAGCGGGAGAGTACAATGAGCAGTTCTTC. Translated, it gives CASSQEVLAGEYNEQFF.

The genes are TRBV28 and TRBJ1-4; 9 nucleotides match TRBD1. The CDR3 spans 16 residues. CDR1 and CDR2 from the germline V gene are MDHEN and SYDVKM. V lost 5 bases and J lost 8; bases outside the gene matches: 12. CDR3 loop: CASSPHTGTGKEKLFF. In DNA form, the CDR3 reads TGTGCCAGCAGTCCCCATACCGGGACAGGGAAAGAAAAACTGTTTTTT.

V usage is TRBV19 and J usage is TRBJ2-1; possibly TRBD1 for D (6 bases). Trimming removed 6 bases from V and 12 bases from J, with 21 bases in between. The CDR3 totals 14 residues. CDR1 and CDR2 from the germline V gene are LNHDA and SQIVND (reference sequence). The CDR3 nucleotides read TGTGCCAGTAGCCCGACTCCGGGACACCTGGGGCAGTTCTTC. Translating it yields CASSPTPGHLGQFF.

This sequence joins TRBV30 and TRBJ2-3; 11 nucleotides agree with TRBD1. Germline CDR1 is GTSNPN and CDR2 is SVGIG (reference sequence). This CDR3 spans 15 amino acids. J lost 3 bases, V lost 7 bases, and 9 bases had no gene match. For the CDR3, the DNA is TGTGCCTCCCAGAGGACAGGGGGCGCAACAGATACGCAGTATTTT. Residues: CASQRTGGATDTQYF.

This sequence joins TRBV5-4 and TRBJ2-7; 9 bases match TRBD2. Trimming cost V 2 bases and J 5 bases; bases outside gene matches: 14. There are 17 residues in the CDR3. The germline gives CDR1 SGHNT, CDR2 YYREEE (reference sequence). CDR3 DNA: TGTGCCAGCAGCTTTAAGAGGAGCCCTAGCGGGATGGACGAGCAGTACTTC. This gives the protein CASSFKRSPSGMDEQYF. The variable domain in full, completed from reference TRBV5-4 and TRBJ2-7, reads ETGVTQSPTHLIKTRGQQVTLRCSSQSGHNTVSWYQQALGQGPQFIFQYYREEENGRGNFPPRFSGLQFPNYSSELNVNALELDDSALYLCASSFKRSPSGMDEQYFGPGTRLTVT.

The chain joins TRBV19 to TRBJ2-7, with 10 bases matching TRBD2. This CDR3 spans 15 amino acids. V shed 3 bases, J shed 3 bases, and the junction held 5 bases outside the gene matches. Germline CDR1 and CDR2: LNHDA and SQIVND (reference sequence). CDR3 sequence (DNA): TGTGCCAGTAGTATCTTAGCGGGAGGCCTCTACGAGCAGTACTTC. This gives the protein CASSILAGGLYEQYF.

The chain uses TRBV9 and TRBJ2-2, with 7 nucleotides matching TRBD1. Trimming cost V 0 bases and J 4 bases; bases outside gene matches: 9. This CDR3 spans 17 amino acids. Germline lookup yields CDR1 SGDLS and CDR2 YYNGEE. The CDR3: CASSVGGFGTATGELFF. Here the CDR3 DNA reads TGTGCCAGCAGCGTAGGAGGATTCGGGACAGCCACCGGGGAGCTGTTTTTT.

The V gene is TRBV5-1, the J gene TRBJ1-1; maybe TRBD1 (6 bases). The V gene's germline CDR1 is SGHRS and CDR2 YFSETQ. Trimming took 4 bases from V and 2 from J, leaving 15 bases between them. This CDR3 contains 15 residues. The CDR3 DNA is TGCGCCAGCAGCGGACAGACCTTCGGAAACACTGAAGCTTTCTTT. Its translation: CASSGQTFGNTEAFF.

Here the CDR3 reads CASSLYNRTGLNEQYF. DNA for the CDR3: TGTGCCAGCAGTCTCTATAACAGGACAGGGTTGAACGAGCAGTACTTC. The chain joins TRBV28 to TRBJ2-7, with TRBD1 identical over 8 bases. The CDR3 is 16 amino acids. Germline assignment: CDR1 MDHEN and CDR2 SYDVKM. The junction had 14 bases not matched to a gene; V was cut back by 5 bases and J by 5 bases.

The chain employs TRBV7-2 and TRBJ2-7, with TRBD2 matching 12 bases. CDR1 SGHTA and CDR2 FQGNSA come from the germline V gene. CDR3 length equals 15 residues. V shed 5 bases, J shed 3 bases, and the junction held 5 bases outside the gene matches. CDR3 protein: CASSPGLAGDYEQYF. The DNA for the CDR3 is TGTGCCAGCAGCCCGGGACTAGCGGGCGACTACGAGCAGTACTTC.

This chain uses TRBV5-6 with TRBJ1-5; 7 bases line up with TRBD1. Looked up from germline, CDR1 is SGHDT and CDR2 is YYEEEE. The CDR3 is 14 residues long. J gave up 5 bases and V 4 bases, and 6 bases lay outside the gene matches. The CDR3 nucleotides read TGTGCCAGCAGCGAACAGGGGTACCATCAGCCCCAGCATTTT. It yields the protein CASSEQGYHQPQHF. The entire variable domain, with the rest obtained from reference TRBV5-6 and TRBJ1-5, is as follows: DAGVTQSPTHLIKTRGQQVTLRCSPKSGHDTVSWYQQALGQGPQFIFQYYEEEERQRGNFPDRFSGHQFPNYSSELNVNALLLGDSALYLCASSEQGYHQPQHFGDGTRLSIL.